This T cell receptor beta chain was sequenced in a study of T cells after yellow fever vaccination. Study at large: Preparation used SMART-Seq v4 Ultra Low Input for the low-cell-number fractions.

Trimming took off 2 bases at V and 1 base at J, with 6 bases between the two ends. Germline loops: CDR1 MNHEY, CDR2 SVGEGT. CDR3 length: 15 amino acids. This clonotype came up many times. 5'RACE template switching produced TCR cDNA carrying a universal primer site and UMIs. MiXCR, applied by TCRdb to the 5' RACE reads, yields one record per CDR3 protein. The sample holds about 52,000 distinct CDR3 sequences, less than 8% seen once. The V gene is TRBV6-2 or TRBV6-3, the J gene TRBJ2-6, with D perhaps TRBD1 (5 bases). This clonotype originated in a man aged 18-30 years who received the YFV17D yellow fever vaccine. Sequencing was performed on CD8+ T cells not binding an NS4B(214-222) dextramer, sorted from PBMCs, taken approximately 40 days after the first yellow fever vaccination. For the CDR3, the DNA is TGTGCCAGCAGTTACAGACAGTCTGGGGCCAACGTCCTGACTTTC. Its protein is CASSYRQSGANVLTF.